A selection of T cell receptor beta chains follows, all from one sample in a study of OX40 agonist ivuxolimab in advanced cancers. Only in-frame clones appear in the TCRdb table, and some are missing; sequencing was by immunoSEQ multiplex PCR. The data hold approximately 67,000 clones, with roughly 84% observed a single time. The sample consisted of CD4+ or CD8+ T cells sorted from blood, taken in a trial of the OX40 agonist ivuxolimab. All receptors derive from an adult with an advanced solid tumor such as melanoma, head and neck, liver or kidney cancer. CDR3s include the opening cysteine and the closing phenylalanine or tryptophan. The D gene is left open where the match is weak. Clone sizes are given selectively: once, few, many, or a class where the clone is expanded.

V gene: TRBV19
D gene: -
J gene: TRBJ1-2
clone size: -
CDR3 protein: CASRRRQDIYGYTF
CDR3 DNA: TGTGCCAGTAGGCGTAGGCAGGACATCTATGGCTACACCTTC

V gene: TRBV6-1
D gene: -
J gene: TRBJ1-2
clone size: -
CDR3 protein: CTSSDDPPRGYTF
CDR3 DNA: TGTACCAGCAGTGATGATCCACCGCGGGGCTACACCTTC

V gene: TRBV18
D gene: -
J gene: TRBJ1-2
clone size: -
CDR3 protein: CASSPSPEDYGYTF
CDR3 DNA: TGTGCCAGCTCACCGTCTCCAGAAGACTATGGCTACACCTTC

V gene: TRBV9
D gene: TRBD2
J gene: TRBJ2-4
clone size: -
CDR3 protein: CASSVAGRGENIQYF
CDR3 DNA: TGTGCCAGCAGCGTAGCTGGGCGGGGGGAAAACATTCAGTACTTC

V gene: TRBV7-9
D gene: TRBD1
J gene: TRBJ2-7
clone size: -
CDR3 protein: CASRPRQGAVDEQYF
CDR3 DNA: TGTGCCAGCAGACCCCGACAGGGGGCGGTGGACGAGCAGTACTTC

V gene: TRBV27
D gene: -
J gene: TRBJ2-7
clone size: -
CDR3 protein: CASGDVYEQYF
CDR3 DNA: TGTGCCAGCGGAGACGTCTACGAGCAGTACTTC

V gene: TRBV27
D gene: TRBD1
J gene: TRBJ2-1
clone size: -
CDR3 protein: CASSSPWGQGYNEQFF
CDR3 DNA: TGTGCCAGCAGTAGCCCGTGGGGACAGGGTTACAATGAGCAGTTCTTC

V gene: TRBV28
D gene: TRBD1
J gene: TRBJ1-2
clone size: -
CDR3 protein: CASSVTGAIYGYTF
CDR3 DNA: TGTGCCAGCAGTGTGACAGGGGCCATCTATGGCTACACCTTC

V gene: TRBV11-2
D gene: TRBD1
J gene: TRBJ2-5
clone size: -
CDR3 protein: CASSLDLNRGTETQYF
CDR3 DNA: TGTGCCAGCAGCTTAGATCTTAACAGGGGAACCGAGACCCAGTACTTC

V gene: TRBV4-2
D gene: -
J gene: TRBJ1-5
clone size: -
CDR3 protein: CASSQEGREGQPQHF
CDR3 DNA: TGTGCCAGCAGCCAAGAGGGAAGGGAGGGGCAGCCCCAGCATTTT

V gene: TRBV30
D gene: -
J gene: TRBJ2-7
clone size: -
CDR3 protein: CAWSGGLTYEQYF
CDR3 DNA: TGTGCCTGGAGCGGGGGCCTAACCTACGAGCAGTACTTC

V gene: TRBV6-6
D gene: -
J gene: TRBJ2-7
clone size: -
CDR3 protein: CATHGQGGTYEQYF
CDR3 DNA: TGTGCCACCCACGGCCAGGGAGGAACCTACGAGCAGTACTTC

V gene: TRBV28
D gene: TRBD1
J gene: TRBJ1-4
clone size: -
CDR3 protein: CASRLSRGTGDEKLFF
CDR3 DNA: TGTGCCAGCAGACTTTCCCGCGGGACAGGGGATGAAAAACTGTTTTTT

V gene: TRBV2
D gene: TRBD2
J gene: TRBJ2-5
clone size: -
CDR3 protein: CATGGGRVQETQYF
CDR3 DNA: TGTGCCACCGGGGGCGGGAGGGTTCAAGAGACCCAGTACTTC

V gene: TRBV19
D gene: -
J gene: TRBJ1-2
clone size: -
CDR3 protein: CASSIDRGVNYGYTF
CDR3 DNA: TGTGCCAGTAGTATAGATCGAGGGGTTAACTATGGCTACACCTTC

V gene: TRBV5-1
D gene: TRBD1
J gene: TRBJ1-1
clone size: -
CDR3 protein: CASSPSQGADTEAFF
CDR3 DNA: TGCGCCAGCAGCCCCTCACAGGGGGCGGACACTGAAGCTTTCTTT

V gene: TRBV11-3
D gene: TRBD2
J gene: TRBJ2-3
clone size: -
CDR3 protein: CASSLDTSGSSDTQYF
CDR3 DNA: TGTGCCAGCAGCTTAGATACTAGCGGGTCGTCAGATACGCAGTATTTT

V gene: TRBV10-2
D gene: -
J gene: TRBJ2-7
clone size: once
CDR3 protein: CASRPTTNSYEQYF
CDR3 DNA: TGCGCCAGCAGACCTACGACAAATTCCTACGAGCAGTACTTC

V gene: TRBV7-9
D gene: -
J gene: TRBJ2-2
clone size: -
CDR3 protein: CATIYPGQGTGELFF
CDR3 DNA: TGTGCCACCATTTACCCCGGGCAGGGTACCGGGGAGCTGTTTTTT

V gene: TRBV7-2
D gene: -
J gene: TRBJ1-1
clone size: -
CDR3 protein: CASSLSRNEAFF
CDR3 DNA: TGTGCCAGCAGCTTAAGTAGAAATGAAGCTTTCTTT

V gene: TRBV11-2
D gene: -
J gene: TRBJ2-5
clone size: -
CDR3 protein: CASSFAGQRLETQYF
CDR3 DNA: TGTGCCAGCAGCTTCGCCGGGCAGCGGCTAGAGACCCAGTACTTC

V gene: TRBV21-1
D gene: -
J gene: TRBJ2-7
clone size: -
CDR3 protein: CASSWDHPEPYEQYF
CDR3 DNA: TGTGCCAGCAGCTGGGACCACCCCGAGCCCTACGAGCAGTACTTC

V gene: TRBV7-8
D gene: TRBD2
J gene: TRBJ2-3
clone size: -
CDR3 protein: CASSLSGTRGDTQYF
CDR3 DNA: TGTGCCAGCAGCCTATCCGGGACTAGAGGAGATACGCAGTATTTT

V gene: TRBV27
D gene: -
J gene: TRBJ1-1
clone size: -
CDR3 protein: CASSPVPTLTVNTEAFF
CDR3 DNA: TGTGCCAGCAGTCCGGTACCGACATTGACAGTGAACACTGAAGCTTTCTTT

V gene: TRBV18
D gene: -
J gene: TRBJ2-3
clone size: few
CDR3 protein: CASSPPGLAIDTQYF
CDR3 DNA: TGTGCCAGCTCACCACCGGGGCTAGCGATTGATACGCAGTATTTT

V gene: TRBV5-4
D gene: TRBD1
J gene: TRBJ1-1
clone size: -
CDR3 protein: CASSSRTGGMRREAFF
CDR3 DNA: TGTGCCAGCAGCTCACGGACAGGGGGGATGAGAAGGGAAGCTTTCTTT

V gene: TRBV9
D gene: -
J gene: TRBJ1-1
clone size: -
CDR3 protein: CASSSGPPSAFF
CDR3 DNA: TGTGCCAGCAGTTCGGGACCCCCCTCGGCTTTCTTT

V gene: TRBV5-1
D gene: TRBD1
J gene: TRBJ1-3
clone size: -
CDR3 protein: CASSRSDRANGNTIYF
CDR3 DNA: TGCGCCAGCAGCAGATCCGACAGGGCTAATGGAAACACCATATATTTT

V gene: TRBV7-9
D gene: -
J gene: TRBJ2-2
clone size: -
CDR3 protein: CASSLELPETGELFF
CDR3 DNA: TGTGCCAGCAGCTTAGAACTACCAGAGACCGGGGAGCTGTTTTTT

V gene: TRBV28
D gene: -
J gene: TRBJ1-1
clone size: few
CDR3 protein: CASSLDRNTEAFF
CDR3 DNA: TGTGCCAGCAGCCTGGACAGGAACACTGAAGCTTTCTTT

V gene: TRBV19
D gene: -
J gene: TRBJ2-5
clone size: -
CDR3 protein: CASSIEGGRETQYF
CDR3 DNA: TGTGCCAGTAGTATAGAAGGGGGTCGAGAGACCCAGTACTTC

V gene: TRBV11-2
D gene: -
J gene: TRBJ2-5
clone size: few
CDR3 protein: CASSLERGSVETQYF
CDR3 DNA: TGTGCCAGCAGCTTAGAGAGGGGTAGTGTTGAGACCCAGTACTTC

V gene: TRBV5-6
D gene: -
J gene: TRBJ2-1
clone size: -
CDR3 protein: CASSLDTSSYNEQFF
CDR3 DNA: TGTGCCAGCAGCTTGGACACGAGCTCCTACAATGAGCAGTTCTTC

V gene: TRBV11-2
D gene: -
J gene: TRBJ2-1
clone size: -
CDR3 protein: CASSLVRRVRGEQFF
CDR3 DNA: TGTGCCAGCAGCTTAGTAAGGCGGGTCCGAGGGGAGCAGTTCTTC

V gene: TRBV6-1
D gene: -
J gene: TRBJ1-4
clone size: -
CDR3 protein: CASSASGPGNEKLFF
CDR3 DNA: TGTGCCAGCAGTGCGTCGGGACCAGGCAATGAAAAACTGTTTTTT

V gene: TRBV7-6
D gene: TRBD2
J gene: TRBJ2-1
clone size: -
CDR3 protein: CASSPRTSWIAGVANEQFF
CDR3 DNA: TGTGCCAGCAGCCCCCGTACTTCATGGATAGCGGGAGTGGCCAATGAGCAGTTCTTC

V gene: TRBV25-1
D gene: TRBD1
J gene: TRBJ2-7
clone size: -
CDR3 protein: CASSAVRQGANEQYF
CDR3 DNA: TGTGCCAGCAGTGCTGTAAGACAGGGGGCGAACGAGCAGTACTTC

V gene: TRBV6-5
D gene: -
J gene: TRBJ1-1
clone size: -
CDR3 protein: CASSSPGHRDTEAFF
CDR3 DNA: TGTGCCAGCAGTTCACCGGGACATCGGGACACTGAAGCTTTCTTT

V gene: TRBV21-1
D gene: -
J gene: TRBJ2-7
clone size: -
CDR3 protein: CASSVTSGRPHEQYF
CDR3 DNA: TGTGCCAGCAGCGTGACTAGCGGGAGGCCCCACGAGCAGTACTTC

V gene: TRBV7-2
D gene: -
J gene: TRBJ1-5
clone size: -
CDR3 protein: CASSLVGGNPNQPQHF
CDR3 DNA: TGTGCCAGCAGCTTAGTTGGGGGTAACCCCAACCAGCCCCAGCATTTT

V gene: TRBV6-6
D gene: TRBD1
J gene: TRBJ2-7
clone size: -
CDR3 protein: CASSWDRDHEQYF
CDR3 DNA: TGTGCCAGCAGTTGGGACAGGGACCACGAGCAGTACTTC

V gene: TRBV6-1
D gene: -
J gene: TRBJ2-7
clone size: -
CDR3 protein: CASSDPLSSYEQYF
CDR3 DNA: TGTGCCAGCAGTGACCCGTTAAGCTCCTACGAGCAGTACTTC

V gene: TRBV6-1
D gene: TRBD2
J gene: TRBJ2-7
clone size: -
CDR3 protein: CASRYSGGQVYEQYF
CDR3 DNA: TGTGCCAGCAGATATAGCGGGGGGCAGGTCTACGAGCAGTACTTC

V gene: TRBV29-1
D gene: -
J gene: TRBJ2-3
clone size: -
CDR3 protein: CSVGDADTQYF
CDR3 DNA: TGCAGCGTTGGTGACGCAGATACGCAGTATTTT

V gene: TRBV15
D gene: -
J gene: TRBJ1-2
clone size: -
CDR3 protein: CATSRDVGVGGYTF
CDR3 DNA: TGTGCCACCAGCAGAGATGTCGGGGTCGGCGGCTACACCTTC

V gene: TRBV18
D gene: TRBD1
J gene: TRBJ1-5
clone size: -
CDR3 protein: CASSPQTGDRGNQPQHF
CDR3 DNA: TGTGCCAGCTCACCACAGACAGGGGATAGGGGCAATCAGCCCCAGCATTTT

V gene: TRBV6-5
D gene: TRBD2
J gene: TRBJ2-7
clone size: -
CDR3 protein: CASRRASGSYEQYF
CDR3 DNA: TGTGCCAGCAGGAGGGCTAGCGGATCCTACGAGCAGTACTTC

V gene: TRBV5-1
D gene: TRBD2
J gene: TRBJ2-7
clone size: -
CDR3 protein: CASSPSGTSGSSEQYF
CDR3 DNA: TGCGCCAGCAGCCCTTCCGGGACTAGCGGGAGCTCCGAGCAGTACTTC

V gene: TRBV19
D gene: -
J gene: TRBJ1-4
clone size: -
CDR3 protein: CASRDRRSTNEKLFF
CDR3 DNA: TGTGCCAGTCGTGACAGGAGATCTACTAATGAAAAACTGTTTTTT

V gene: TRBV30
D gene: TRBD1
J gene: TRBJ2-7
clone size: -
CDR3 protein: CAWNKGQGAINEQYF
CDR3 DNA: TGTGCCTGGAACAAGGGACAGGGGGCAATTAACGAGCAGTACTTC

V gene: TRBV6-6
D gene: -
J gene: TRBJ2-3
clone size: -
CDR3 protein: CASHATPADTQYF
CDR3 DNA: TGTGCCAGCCATGCCACCCCAGCAGATACGCAGTATTTT

V gene: TRBV4-2
D gene: TRBD2
J gene: TRBJ2-3
clone size: -
CDR3 protein: CASKRGGGARDTQYF
CDR3 DNA: TGTGCCAGCAAAAGGGGCGGGGGGGCCAGGGATACGCAGTATTTT

V gene: TRBV6-1
D gene: TRBD2
J gene: TRBJ2-7
clone size: -
CDR3 protein: CASGRGTSGRDEQYF
CDR3 DNA: TGTGCCAGCGGAAGAGGGACTAGCGGGAGGGACGAGCAGTACTTC

V gene: TRBV5-1
D gene: -
J gene: TRBJ1-2
clone size: -
CDR3 protein: CASSLAWGRNGYTF
CDR3 DNA: TGCGCCAGCAGCTTGGCCTGGGGTAGGAATGGCTACACCTTC

V gene: TRBV28
D gene: TRBD1
J gene: TRBJ1-4
clone size: medium-sized
CDR3 protein: CASSEGAGEKLFF
CDR3 DNA: TGTGCCAGCAGTGAGGGGGCGGGTGAAAAACTGTTTTTT

V gene: TRBV7-9
D gene: -
J gene: TRBJ1-1
clone size: once
CDR3 protein: CASSPMDAEAFF
CDR3 DNA: TGTGCCAGCAGTCCAATGGACGCCGAAGCTTTCTTT

V gene: TRBV27
D gene: TRBD1
J gene: TRBJ2-7
clone size: -
CDR3 protein: CASSSTGTTREQYF
CDR3 DNA: TGTGCCAGCAGTTCGACAGGGACAACCCGAGAGCAGTACTTC